This TCR beta chain was recorded in a study of shared clonotypes between healthy human individuals. Assay: immunoSEQ multiplex PCR; the TCRdb copy retains only in-frame clones and omits some. The sample gives approximately 470,000 clones, 70% to 80% of which show up once; 12% is in the top ten. V dropped 0 bases and J dropped 0 bases, with 12 bases sitting between them. From germline, CDR1 is SGDLS and CDR2 YYNGEE. This CDR3 has 17 residues. The chain combines TRBV9 with TRBJ1-4; TRBD1 is a possible D gene (5 bases). Sequences were obtained from PBMCs. This clonotype was obtained from a woman in her thirties or forties in good health. Some clones in this sample may be carry-over from other donors' samples. CDR3 amino acids: CASSVGDRAATNEKLFF. The CDR3, as DNA: TGTGCCAGCAGCGTAGGCGACAGAGCCGCAACTAATGAAAAACTGTTTTTT.